A selection of T cell receptor beta chains follows, all from one sample in a study of blood T cell repertoires in COVID-19. TCRdb's copy holds only in-frame clones and misses some; the assay was immunoSEQ multiplex PCR. This table has about 280,000 clones, approximately 86% appearing once. The sequencing input was peripheral blood. All receptors come from a woman between 65 and 79 years old with COVID-19, enrolled during active disease. CDR3s include the opening cysteine and the closing phenylalanine or tryptophan. D genes are given only for firm matches. The size entry is marked missing in some rows and otherwise reads once, few, many or a size class.

d_gene,len,j_gene,abundance,v_gene,CDR3nt,CDR3aa
NA,15,TRBJ1-6,NA,TRBV21-1,TGTGCCAGCAGCCTACCGACAGGGAAGGATTCACCCCTCCACTTT,CASSLPTGKDSPLHF
NA,14,TRBJ2-5,NA,TRBV9,TGTGCCAGCAGCGTAGTGTCGGGTTGGGAGACCCAGTACTTC,CASSVVSGWETQYF
TRBD1,14,TRBJ2-7,NA,TRBV2,TGTGCCAGCAGTGGGACAGGGGTCCCCTACGAGCAGTACTTC,CASSGTGVPYEQYF
TRBD2,17,TRBJ2-3,NA,TRBV11-2,TGTGCCAGCAGCTTAGCTTCCGCGGGGGGGCCGATAGATACGCAGTATTTT,CASSLASAGGPIDTQYF
TRBD1,16,TRBJ1-2,NA,TRBV24-1,TGTGCCACCAGTGATCCAAACAGGGGCGCCCACTATGGCTACACCTTC,CATSDPNRGAHYGYTF
NA,15,TRBJ2-3,NA,TRBV7-2,TGTGCCAGCAGCCCTTGGGGGCGGGGCACAGATACGCAGTATTTT,CASSPWGRGTDTQYF
NA,13,TRBJ1-4,NA,TRBV30,TGTGCCTGGAGTCTTCCCGGGAGTGAAAAACTGTTTTTT,CAWSLPGSEKLFF
NA,13,TRBJ1-1,NA,TRBV6-4,TGTGCCAGCAGTGCTCAGGGAAACACTGAAGCTTTCTTT,CASSAQGNTEAFF
NA,14,TRBJ1-3,few,TRBV3-1/TRBV3-2,TGTGCCAGCAGCCACCGGGGATCTGGAAACACCATATATTTT,CASSHRGSGNTIYF
TRBD2,16,TRBJ2-5,NA,TRBV9,TGTGCCAGCAGCTCATCCGGGGGGAGGGATCAAGAGACCCAGTACTTC,CASSSSGGRDQETQYF
TRBD1,14,TRBJ1-1,NA,TRBV28,TGTGCCAGCCGTCAGGGGGGAATGAACACTGAAGCTTTCTTT,CASRQGGMNTEAFF
NA,16,TRBJ2-5,NA,TRBV24-1,TGTGCCACCAACGAGGACGGGAGTCCGTACCAAGAGACCCAGTACTTC,CATNEDGSPYQETQYF
NA,15,TRBJ1-2,NA,TRBV19,TGTGCCAGTATCCCCCGTCGGGACACAACTATCGGCTACACCTTC,CASIPRRDTTIGYTF
NA,13,TRBJ1-5,NA,TRBV2,TGTGCCAGCAGTGATGAGGCTAATCAGCCCCAGCATTTT,CASSDEANQPQHF
NA,14,TRBJ1-3,NA,TRBV23-1,TGCGCCAGCAGTCAATTAGGGGTCGGAAACACCATATATTTT,CASSQLGVGNTIYF
TRBD2,18,TRBJ2-5,NA,TRBV28,TGTGCCAGCAGCCCTGGACTAGCGGGGGGGCGGGGCCAAGAGACCCAGTACTTC,CASSPGLAGGRGQETQYF
NA,13,TRBJ1-2,NA,TRBV5-1,TGCGCCAGCAGCTTGGGGGCCCTCTATGGCTACACCTTC,CASSLGALYGYTF
TRBD2,16,TRBJ2-5,NA,TRBV30,TGTGCCTGGAGTCCCGGGACTAGCGGGAGAGGGGAGACCCAGTACTTC,CAWSPGTSGRGETQYF
NA,15,TRBJ1-5,few,TRBV19,TGTGCCAGCCTCCCGGGGGTTCGAAGGAATCAGCCCCAGCATTTT,CASLPGVRRNQPQHF
NA,15,TRBJ1-4,NA,TRBV5-4,TGTGCCAGCAGCTTGATTGGCCAGGGAAATGAAAAACTGTTTTTT,CASSLIGQGNEKLFF
NA,14,TRBJ1-2,NA,TRBV29-1,TGCAGCGTTGAAGGGCAGGGGTGGCCCTATGGCTACACCTTC,CSVEGQGWPYGYTF
NA,15,TRBJ2-1,once,TRBV12-5,TGTGCTAGTGGTTTGGGCGGGACAGAGAACAATGAGCAGTTCTTC,CASGLGGTENNEQFF
TRBD1,15,TRBJ2-2,few,TRBV18,TGTGCCAGCTCACAAGGACAGGGGACCACCGGGGAGCTGTTTTTT,CASSQGQGTTGELFF
NA,14,TRBJ1-6,NA,TRBV9,TGTGCCAGCAGCCCAGGCGGGGGGTGGTCACCCCTCCACTTT,CASSPGGGWSPLHF
TRBD2,14,TRBJ2-2,NA,TRBV27,TGTGCCAGCAGGCTAGCGGGGGGGCCCGGGGAGCTGTTTTTT,CASRLAGGPGELFF
TRBD1,17,TRBJ1-4,NA,TRBV7-9,TGTGCCAGCAGCCCGGGACAGGGGGGGGCAATTAATGAAAAACTGTTTTTT,CASSPGQGGAINEKLFF
TRBD1,16,TRBJ2-5,NA,TRBV28,TGTGCCAGCAGCTTTATGGGGACAGGGGCTAAAGAGACCCAGTACTTC,CASSFMGTGAKETQYF
TRBD2,17,TRBJ2-3,NA,TRBV19,TGTGCCAGTAGTACCCGCTTACTAGCGAACCCCACAGATACGCAGTATTTT,CASSTRLLANPTDTQYF
NA,13,TRBJ2-5,NA,TRBV5-4,TGTGCCAGCAGCTTGTTAGAACAAGAGACCCAGTACTTC,CASSLLEQETQYF
NA,14,TRBJ1-1,NA,TRBV13,TGTGCCAGCAGCTCCAGGAGGGTTAACACTGAAGCTTTCTTT,CASSSRRVNTEAFF
NA,12,TRBJ1-2,NA,TRBV28,TGTGCCAGCCGAATGTTAAGCGAAGGCTACACCTTC,CASRMLSEGYTF
NA,13,TRBJ2-7,NA,TRBV5-8,TGTGCCCGGGGCCGGGCAGGGGCTCCCGAGCAGTACTTC,CARGRAGAPEQYF
NA,19,TRBJ2-7,NA,TRBV5-1,TGCGCCAGCAGCTTGGACTCGCCTCGAAGACAGGAACGAGGCTACGAGCAGTACTTC,CASSLDSPRRQERGYEQYF
NA,15,TRBJ2-7,NA,TRBV7-9,TGTGCCAGCAGCTTAGATGACGGGGAAGCCTACGAGCAGTACTTC,CASSLDDGEAYEQYF
TRBD1,14,TRBJ2-7,once,TRBV14,TGTGCCAGCAGCCTGGGACAGGGAATCCCCGAGCAGTACTTC,CASSLGQGIPEQYF
TRBD1,14,TRBJ1-4,NA,TRBV14,TGTGCCAGCAGCCGACAGGGGGCAATGGAAAAACTGTTTTTT,CASSRQGAMEKLFF
NA,16,TRBJ2-7,NA,TRBV30,TGTGCCTGGAGTGGTCTTCTGGCGGGACCGTCCTACGAGCAGTACTTC,CAWSGLLAGPSYEQYF
NA,13,TRBJ2-1,NA,TRBV6-5,TGTGCCAGCAGGGCTAGCCGAAACAATGAGCAGTTCTTC,CASRASRNNEQFF
TRBD2,16,TRBJ2-2,NA,TRBV18,TGTGCCAGCTCATTCGCGGGGGGCTCGAACACCGGGGAGCTGTTTTTT,CASSFAGGSNTGELFF
NA,16,TRBJ2-2,NA,TRBV9,TGTGCCAGCAGCGCCTCCCTGGGGGGGGGCCCCGGGGAGCTGTTTTTT,CASSASLGGGPGELFF
TRBD1,12,TRBJ2-5,NA,TRBV11-2,TGTGCCAGCAGCTTCGCTTTGGGACAGGAGTACTTC,CASSFALGQEYF
NA,15,TRBJ1-6,NA,TRBV2,TGTGCCAGCAAATCCCGCCCGGGGTCGAATTCACCCCTCCACTTT,CASKSRPGSNSPLHF
NA,16,TRBJ2-3,NA,TRBV19,TGTGCCAGTAGTATCACAGGGACCCGAAAGGCAGATACGCAGTATTTT,CASSITGTRKADTQYF
TRBD2,15,TRBJ2-1,NA,TRBV9,TGTGCCAGCAGCGCATCTAGCGGGGGGGCTTATGAGCAGTTCTTC,CASSASSGGAYEQFF
TRBD2,15,TRBJ2-5,NA,TRBV4-1,TGCGCCAGCAGCAATCCGGGACTAGCTCTGGAGACCCAGTACTTC,CASSNPGLALETQYF